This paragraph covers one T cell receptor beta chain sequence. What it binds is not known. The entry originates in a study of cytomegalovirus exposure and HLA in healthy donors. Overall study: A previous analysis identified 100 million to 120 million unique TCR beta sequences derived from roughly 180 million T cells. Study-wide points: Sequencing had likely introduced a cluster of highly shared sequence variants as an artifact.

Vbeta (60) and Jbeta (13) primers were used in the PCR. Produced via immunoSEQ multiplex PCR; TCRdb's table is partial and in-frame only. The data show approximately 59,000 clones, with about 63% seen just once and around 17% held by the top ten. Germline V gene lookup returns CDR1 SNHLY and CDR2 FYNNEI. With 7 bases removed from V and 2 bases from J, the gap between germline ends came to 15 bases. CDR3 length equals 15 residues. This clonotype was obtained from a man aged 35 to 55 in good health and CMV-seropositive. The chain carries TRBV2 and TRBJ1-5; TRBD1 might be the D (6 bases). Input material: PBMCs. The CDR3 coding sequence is TGTGCCAGCAACAGGGAGGGAGGCGGCAATCAGCCCCAGCATTTT. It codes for CASNREGGGNQPQHF.